This TCR beta chain was captured in a study of blood T cell repertoires in COVID-19. Trimming shortened V by 7 bases and J by 0 bases, and 16 bases separated the two germline ends. The V gene's germline CDR1 is MNHEY and CDR2 SVGAGI. The CDR3 totals 15 residues. Original processing notes: It was from reference gene primer amplification that nucleated cell counts were estimated. Clones were read by immunoSEQ multiplex PCR, and TCRdb kept only the in-frame ones, dropping some. The V and J calls and clone size are taken from that table; D and trimming were inferred from the DNA. The sample shows some 240,000 clones, 92% of them seen only once. Enrolled during active infection, Seattle patients were then followed longitudinally.

The sequence derives from a man aged 55 to 69 with COVID-19, enrolled during active disease. The sequencing input was peripheral blood. The chain couples TRBV6-5 to TRBJ2-7; D possibly corresponds to TRBD1 (6 bases). The CDR3, as DNA: TGTGCCAGCACTATAACCAGGGGAAGCTCCTACGAGCAGTACTTC. This sequence encodes CASTITRGSSYEQYF.